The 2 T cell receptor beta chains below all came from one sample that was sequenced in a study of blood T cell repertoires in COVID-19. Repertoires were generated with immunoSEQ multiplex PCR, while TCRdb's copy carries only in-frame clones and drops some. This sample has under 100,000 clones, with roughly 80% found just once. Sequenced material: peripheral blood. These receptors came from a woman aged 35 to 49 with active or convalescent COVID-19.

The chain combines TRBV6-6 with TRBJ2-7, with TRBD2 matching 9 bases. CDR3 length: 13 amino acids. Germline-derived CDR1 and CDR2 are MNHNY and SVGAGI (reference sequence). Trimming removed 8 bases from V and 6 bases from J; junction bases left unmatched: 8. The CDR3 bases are TGTGCCAGCTCGACTAGCGGTTTCAGCGAGCAGTACTTC. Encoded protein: CASSTSGFSEQYF.

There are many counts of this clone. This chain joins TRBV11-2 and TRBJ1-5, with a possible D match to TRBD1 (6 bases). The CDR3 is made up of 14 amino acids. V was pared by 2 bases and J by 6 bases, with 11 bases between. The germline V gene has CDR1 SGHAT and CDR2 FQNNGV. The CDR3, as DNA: TGTGCCAGCAGCTTAACGGCAGGGGTTCAGCCCCAGCATTTT. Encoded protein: CASSLTAGVQPQHF.